This T cell receptor (beta chain) was captured in a study of T-cell memory formation after mild COVID-19 (dated by TCRdb to the early 2020s). For the study in its entirety: TCR sequence clusters from the two donors were found to be largely donor specific. T-cell clones expanding and contracting after mild COVID-19 in two donors were tracked by longitudinal TCRalpha and TCRbeta repertoire sequencing. Two young, previously healthy adult volunteers made up the cohort, one male and one female.

PBMCs were isolated by Ficoll-Paque density gradient centrifugation. The sequencer listed for this sample is Illumina NovaSeq 6000. cDNA libraries for TCRalpha and TCRbeta were prepared by 5'RACE using constant-segment primers, with sample barcodes and unique molecular identifiers added. RNA was extracted from every sample with Trizol reagent. Libraries were amplified in two PCR steps, with a second sample barcode and Illumina TruSeq adapters added in the second step. Sequencing of libraries was performed on an Illumina NovaSeq with 2 x 150 bp paired-end reads. On the study's bioinformatics: Reads were demultiplexed and collapsed into UMI-guided consensus sequences with migec v1.2.7. With mixcr v2.1.11, UMI consensuses were aligned to TRA and TRB V and J templates and assembled into clonotypes. A clonotype was counted as expanded or contracted only when both edgeR and NoisET called the clonotype significant, with the noise models trained on biological replicates. For edgeR calls, the thresholds were a false discovery rate-adjusted p below 0.01 and a log2 fold-change of 1. As an exploratory analysis of dynamics, max-normalized trajectories of the 1000 most abundant clonotypes were examined by PCA with hierarchical clustering. The CD4 or CD8 phenotype of responding clones was assigned using the separately sequenced CD4+ and CD8+ repertoires. Using fastp at Q25 and MiXCR, TCRdb reprocessed the public reads and kept productive beta chains. Rows are unified per CDR3 protein, each entry keeping the most common DNA and genes. The V and J calls come from TCRdb's annotation, not from the publication. The sample profile shows about 290,000 distinct CDR3 sequences; about 15% of them were found once. 22% of the sample is taken by the ten largest.

General findings and caveats noted by the study authors: Balanced CD4/CD8 phenotypes were observed for clones contracting from day 15 to 85, whereas a bias towards CD4+ was observed for a second wave of clones expanding from day 15 to 37. SARS-CoV-2 specificity of the second-wave clones peaking on day 37 was not confirmed. Some responding clones were detected in pre-infection memory, suggesting pre-existing cross-reactive memory T cells joined the SARS-CoV-2 response. Contracting CD4+ clones turned up mainly in the CM and EM memory subsets, whereas EMRA was where CD8+ clones were enriched. The study covered only two mild cases, and larger cohorts including severe cases with pre-infection samples were considered necessary.

Notes on this clonotype: Its antigen has not been determined. No base quality values were provided; no much bigger clone lies one nucleotide off.

CDR1 is given as MNHEY and CDR2 as SVGEGT, both from the germline V gene. V is pared back by 5 bases and J by 3 bases, with 8 bases lying between the germline termini. Including cysteine and phenylalanine, the CDR3 has 12 amino acids. The retained sequence is limited to the CDR3, 36 bases, with the frame set at the first base. Source material: PBMCs or a T cell subset sorted from them (not recorded which). The chain was built from TRBV6-2 or TRBV6-3 and TRBJ2-7; TRBD1 is a weak D gene call, 5 bases matching. This clonotype originated in a man aged 18 to 30 who had mild COVID-19 (a few samples of this study predate the infection). The sample titles of this study are shuffled in the database, so cell type and time point are left out; the donor was told from shared clones. At the DNA level, the sequence is TGTGCCAGCAGTCCCAGGGACTACGAGCAGTACTTC. Its product reads: CASSPRDYEQYF.